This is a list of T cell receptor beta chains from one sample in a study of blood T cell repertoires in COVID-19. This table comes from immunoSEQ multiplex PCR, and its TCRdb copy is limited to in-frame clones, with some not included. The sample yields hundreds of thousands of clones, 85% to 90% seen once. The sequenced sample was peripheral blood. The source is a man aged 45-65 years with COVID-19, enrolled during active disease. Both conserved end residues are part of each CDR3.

CDR3aa: CASSLTPGLADHPQNNEQFF
v_gene: TRBV7-3

CDR3aa: CSVARYPETQYF
v_gene: TRBV29-1

CDR3aa: CSVAGTGGQKQFF
v_gene: TRBV29-1

CDR3aa: CASSPWGTRDSYEQYF
v_gene: TRBV19

CDR3aa: CASSLSGSVYEQYF
v_gene: TRBV5-4

CDR3aa: CASSRQINQPQHF
v_gene: TRBV4-3

CDR3aa: CASRVDGGTEAFF
v_gene: TRBV5-1

CDR3aa: CASSIGSGGTDTQYF
v_gene: TRBV19

CDR3aa: CASSLLREGTQYF
v_gene: TRBV12-3/TRBV12-4

CDR3aa: CAWTPGLDPRETQYF
v_gene: TRBV30

CDR3aa: CASSIPQQPQHF
v_gene: TRBV19

CDR3aa: CASSFVRGHGYTF
v_gene: TRBV27

CDR3aa: CASSEMVEQPQHF
v_gene: TRBV6-1

CDR3aa: CASSGTQQVPAPLHF
v_gene: TRBV25-1

CDR3aa: CASTMRGGLDGELFF
v_gene: TRBV19

CDR3aa: CASSPGTGPADTQYF
v_gene: TRBV18

CDR3aa: CASRRTSGGYEQYF
v_gene: TRBV6-4